A single T cell receptor (beta chain) is shown here with its context. Germline assignment: CDR1 LNHDA and CDR2 SQIVND (reference sequence). This CDR3 comprises 14 residues. Trimming cost V 5 bases and J 1 base, with 10 bases left between them. Some clones are missing from TCRdb's copy, which holds only in-frame ones; the method was immunoSEQ multiplex PCR. The sample holds tens of thousands of clones, 80% to 90% seen once. The sample comes from a study of T cell changes during pregnancy in multiple sclerosis. The origin of this receptor is a female donor with multiple sclerosis, enrolled in a pregnancy study. The rearrangement links TRBV19 to TRBJ2-3; no clear D gene. Sequenced material: CD8+ T cells from peripheral blood mononuclear cells, taken in the first trimester of pregnancy. DNA for the CDR3: TGTGCCAGTAGTGAGACGCAGGGCACAGATACGCAGTATTTT. This gives the protein CASSETQGTDTQYF.